The 31 T cell receptor beta chains presented below share a single source sample, sequenced in a study of cytomegalovirus exposure and HLA in healthy donors. Primers: 60 Vbeta forward and 13 Jbeta reverse. The protocol was immunoSEQ multiplex PCR, while the TCRdb copy is restricted to in-frame clones and leaves out a portion. The table lists around 110,000 clones, 65% to 85% of them singletons. Sequenced input: PBMCs. Receptors originate from a man aged 30 to 39 in good health and CMV-seronegative.

The V call is TRBV14, the J call TRBJ1-1; D is ambiguous. CDR1 is SGHDN and CDR2 is FVKESK in the germline V gene. V dropped 4 bases and J dropped 2 bases, with 8 bases sitting between them. The CDR3 consists of 13 residues. The CDR3 DNA is TGTGCCAGCAGCCGGGAGATTAACACTGAAGCTTTCTTT. Translation gives CASSREINTEAFF.

The J gene is TRBJ2-6, the V gene TRBV4-1; 9 nucleotides match TRBD2. V was clipped by 1 base and J by 0 bases; unmatched bases: 7. Germline-derived CDR1 and CDR2 are MGHRA and YSYEKL. This CDR3 has 19 residues. The DNA of the CDR3 is TGCGCCAGCAGCCAAGCCTTGGGCGGGAGGGTCTCTGGGGCCAACGTCCTGACTTTC. It yields the protein CASSQALGGRVSGANVLTF.

The V gene is TRBV6-1, the J gene TRBJ1-5; no clear D gene. The ends were cut back, 3 bases at V and 0 bases at J, with 3 bases in the middle. Germline lookup yields CDR1 MNHNS and CDR2 SASEGT. CDR3 length: 13 residues. The CDR3 bases are TGTGCCAGCAGTGACAGTAGCAATCAGCCCCAGCATTTT. This encodes CASSDSSNQPQHF.

The CDR3 DNA follows: TGTGCCAGCAGCCGACCGGGGACTAGCTCCTACAATGAGCAGTTCTTC. Amino acid sequence: CASSRPGTSSYNEQFF. The chain employs TRBV7-2 and TRBJ2-1; 8 bases match TRBD2. V lost 5 bases and J lost 0; bases outside the gene matches: 6. The CDR3 loop spans 16 amino acids. Germline CDR1 is SGHTA and CDR2 is FQGNSA.

This sequence joins TRBV29-1 and TRBJ1-1, with 7 bases aligning to TRBD1. With 7 bases clipped from V and 7 bases from J, the junction kept 3 bases outside the gene matches. This CDR3 contains 10 residues. Germline CDR1 reads SQVTM; CDR2 reads ANQGSEA. CDR3 in DNA: TGCAGCGGGGGGGACAGTGAAGCTTTCTTT. It specifies CSGGDSEAFF.

The chain has TRBV25-1 and TRBJ2-5; no firm D call. Germline-derived CDR1 and CDR2 are MGHDK and SYGVNS. The CDR3 is 13 amino acids. The V end was cut by 4 bases, the J end by 1 base, with 7 bases between. The CDR3 reads CASSVSGQETQYF. The CDR3, as DNA: TGTGCCAGCAGTGTATCAGGCCAAGAGACCCAGTACTTC.

The J gene is TRBJ2-7, the V gene TRBV5-1; D is unresolved. The CDR3 has 12 amino acids. Trimming took 1 base from V and 4 from J, leaving 6 bases between them. The germline V gene has CDR1 SGHRS and CDR2 YFSETQ. The CDR3 bases are TGCGCCAGCAGCTTGACAGAGTACGAGCAGTACTTC. Translation: CASSLTEYEQYF.

The V and J genes are TRBV29-1 and TRBJ2-5; D is possibly TRBD1 (6 bases). Germline CDR1 and CDR2: SQVTM and ANQGSEA. This CDR3 comprises 13 residues. V was pared by 6 bases and J by 4 bases, with 15 bases between. For the CDR3, the DNA is TGCAGCGTGGCCGGGACACAAGGAGAGACCCAGTACTTC. Encoded protein: CSVAGTQGETQYF.

A single count supports this clone. J is TRBJ2-7 and V is TRBV6-5; TRBD2 matches at 11 bases. With V trimmed by 6 bases and J by 1 base, 5 bases remained unmatched. Germline V gives CDR1 MNHEY, CDR2 SVGAGI. The CDR3 covers 15 residues. The CDR3 here is CASSPLAGVSYEQYF. The CDR3 coding sequence is TGTGCCAGCAGCCCACTAGCGGGGGTTTCCTACGAGCAGTACTTC.

This rearrangement joins TRBV4-1 to TRBJ1-6; D unresolved. Germline CDR1 is MGHRA and CDR2 is YSYEKL. V was clipped by 0 bases and J by 12 bases, with 15 bases between them. CDR3 length equals 15 residues. The CDR3 protein is CASSQDSTPDLPLHF. Written as DNA, the CDR3 is TGCGCCAGCAGCCAAGATTCCACACCCGATCTACCCCTCCACTTT.

J is TRBJ1-2 and V is TRBV13; 8 bases are shared with TRBD1. Germline assignment: CDR1 PRHDT and CDR2 FYEKMQ (reference sequence). The CDR3 runs to 14 residues. With 5 bases clipped from V and 4 bases from J, the junction kept 6 bases outside the gene matches. Here the CDR3 reads CASSGQDRVYGYTF. The DNA of the CDR3 is TGTGCCAGCAGCGGCCAGGACAGGGTCTATGGCTACACCTTC.

The J gene is TRBJ2-7, the V gene TRBV7-2, with D tentatively TRBD1 (5 bases). The CDR3 spans 14 residues. Trimming removed 3 bases from V and 7 bases from J, with 16 bases in between. Germline V lookup: CDR1 SGHTA, CDR2 FQGNSA. This chain's CDR3 is CASSLPLGPLEQYF. CDR3 in DNA: TGTGCCAGCAGCTTGCCGTTGGGGCCTTTGGAGCAGTACTTC.

The chain carries TRBV11-2 and TRBJ2-5; 8 nucleotides agree with TRBD1. Germline assignment: CDR1 SGHAT and CDR2 FQNNGV. The CDR3 extends over 15 amino acids. The ends lost 5 bases at V and 5 bases at J; junction bases unmatched: 10. CDR3 sequence (DNA): TGTGCCAGCAGCCGTGGGGACAGGATGAGGGAGACCCAGTACTTC. Its translation is CASSRGDRMRETQYF.

This chain links TRBV9 with TRBJ2-1, with D hard to call. V gave up 4 bases and J gave up 0 bases, with 14 bases separating them. Germline V gene data show CDR1 as SGDLS and CDR2 as YYNGEE. The CDR3 sequence is 16 residues long. This CDR3 reads CASSPSLPFSYNEQFF. CDR3 sequence (DNA): TGTGCCAGCAGCCCTTCACTGCCCTTCTCCTACAATGAGCAGTTCTTC.

The V gene is TRBV6-9, the J gene TRBJ1-1, with no clear D. This CDR3 is built from 15 residues. Germline CDR1 reads MNHGY; CDR2 reads SVAAGI. Trimming removed 3 bases from V and 3 bases from J, with 14 bases in between. The CDR3 loop is CASSYGEGGDTEAFF. The DNA for the CDR3 is TGTGCCAGCAGTTACGGTGAGGGTGGGGACACTGAAGCTTTCTTT.

The chain joins TRBV9 to TRBJ1-1; D might be TRBD1 (6 bases). CDR3 length equals 15 residues. Per germline, CDR1 SGDLS and CDR2 YYNGEE. The V and J ends lost 0 bases and 5 bases respectively, with 14 bases between them. The CDR3 region is CASSVGGTPGTEAFF. The CDR3 DNA reads as TGTGCCAGCAGCGTAGGAGGGACACCCGGGACTGAAGCTTTCTTT.

V usage is TRBV30 and J usage is TRBJ1-2, with D hard to call. The CDR3 totals 14 residues. Trimming took off 0 bases at V and 4 bases at J, with 12 bases between the two ends. Germline-derived CDR1 and CDR2 are GTSNPN and SVGIG (reference sequence). CDR3 in DNA: TGTGCCTGGAGTGTACAGAGGGAACCCTATGGCTACACCTTC. It codes for CAWSVQREPYGYTF. Filled out from reference TRBV30 and TRBJ1-2, the complete variable domain reads SQTIHQWPATLVQPVGSPLSLECTVEGTSNPNLYWYRQAAGRGLQLLFYSVGIGQISSEVPQNLSASRPQDRQFILSSKKLLLSDSGFYLCAWSVQREPYGYTFGSGTRLTVV.

This rearrangement joins TRBV4-1 to TRBJ2-5, with 10 positions matching TRBD1. The CDR3 is 16 amino acids. J gave up 5 bases and V 4 bases, and 10 bases lay outside the gene matches. Germline loops: CDR1 MGHRA, CDR2 YSYEKL. CDR3 in amino acids: CASSRGRDRGLETQYF. The DNA of the CDR3 is TGCGCCAGCAGCCGAGGCCGGGACAGGGGTTTGGAGACCCAGTACTTC.

This clone was seen once. The rearrangement uses TRBV6-1 and TRBJ1-1; 9 positions agree with TRBD1. Germline V lookup: CDR1 MNHNS, CDR2 SASEGT. This CDR3 is built from 13 residues. After removal of 6 bases from V and 6 bases from J, the junction contained 5 bases not matched to a gene. CDR3: CASSRQGGAEAFF. The CDR3 nucleotides read TGTGCCAGCAGCCGACAGGGGGGCGCTGAAGCTTTCTTT.

The CDR3 is CASSPGRLAGVQETQYF. In DNA, the CDR3 is TGTGCCAGCAGCCCGGGTCGGCTAGCGGGGGTTCAAGAGACCCAGTACTTC. The chain couples TRBV4-2 to TRBJ2-5, with 10 nucleotides matching TRBD2. Germline CDR1 reads LGHNA; CDR2 reads YNFKEQ. V dropped 4 bases and J dropped 2; count of bases not matched to a gene: 10. The CDR3 covers 17 residues.

This chain connects TRBV10-1 to TRBJ2-4; possibly TRBD1 for D (5 bases). The V gene lost 9 bases and the J gene lost 7 bases, with 16 bases spanning the gap. Per the germline V gene, CDR1 is WNHNN and CDR2 is SYGVQD (reference sequence). This CDR3 comprises 13 residues. CDR3 amino acids: CASQPHPGNIQYF. The CDR3 bases are TGCGCCAGTCAGCCCCATCCAGGGAACATTCAGTACTTC.

The V gene is TRBV14, the J gene TRBJ2-3; D is undetermined. Germline lookup yields CDR1 SGHDN and CDR2 FVKESK. The CDR3 contains 14 residues. Trimming left V 4 bases short and J 2 bases short, with 10 bases between. CDR3 region: CASSRGSFTDTQYF. CDR3 coding DNA: TGTGCCAGCAGCCGAGGCAGCTTCACAGATACGCAGTATTTT.

J is TRBJ1-5 and V is TRBV28; D is perhaps TRBD1 (6 bases). The V gene lost 3 bases and the J gene lost 2 bases, with 14 bases spanning the gap. CDR3 length equals 16 residues. The germline gives CDR1 MDHEN, CDR2 SYDVKM. This CDR3 reads CASSFRVRGGNQPQHF. CDR3 bases: TGTGCCAGCAGTTTTCGAGTCAGGGGTGGCAATCAGCCCCAGCATTTT.

This sequence joins TRBV29-1 and TRBJ1-6; D perhaps matches TRBD1 (6 bases). This CDR3 has 15 amino acids. Germline V gene data show CDR1 as SQVTM and CDR2 as ANQGSEA. Trimming stripped 6 bases from V and 7 bases from J, with 19 bases between. The CDR3 nucleotides read TGCAGCGTCGCTCTGGGAGGGGGAGCAAATTCACCCCTCCACTTT. This sequence encodes CSVALGGGANSPLHF.

This clone came up a few times. The chain joins TRBV15 to TRBJ2-2, with D unresolved. Per the germline V gene, CDR1 is LNHNV and CDR2 is YYDKDF (reference sequence). V gave up 0 bases and J gave up 0 bases, with 5 bases separating them. There are 15 residues in the CDR3. DNA of the CDR3: TGTGCCACCAGCAGAGATTTAACGAACACCGGGGAGCTGTTTTTT. Translation: CATSRDLTNTGELFF. Filled out from reference TRBV15 and TRBJ2-2, the complete variable domain reads DAMVIQNPRYQVTQFGKPVTLSCSQTLNHNVMYWYQQKSSQAPKLLFHYYDKDFNNEADTPDNFQSRRPNTSFCFLDIRSPGLGDTAMYLCATSRDLTNTGELFFGEGSRLTVL.

This clone was seen only a few times. This chain's CDR3 is CASSLTPASGAFF. The CDR3 bases are TGTGCCAGCAGCTTAACCCCGGCTTCGGGAGCTTTCTTT. The rearrangement joins TRBV7-3 to TRBJ1-1; D uncertain. CDR1 SGHTA and CDR2 FQGTGA come from the germline V gene. The CDR3 contains 13 residues. The V end lost 0 bases, the J end lost 10 bases, and 12 bases lay between the germline ends. Filled out from reference TRBV7-3 and TRBJ1-1, the complete variable domain reads GAGVSQTPSNKVTEKGKYVELRCDPISGHTALYWYRQSLGQGPEFLIYFQGTGAADDSGLPNDRFFAVRPEGSVSTLKIQRTERGDSAVYLCASSLTPASGAFFGQGTRLTVV.

Turning to this clone: This same CDR3 is encoded by further DNA sequences in the sample. The gene calls are TRBV5-4 and TRBJ2-7; 8 nucleotides line up with TRBD1. Trimming removed 2 bases from V and 3 bases from J; junction bases left unmatched: 1. The CDR3 loop spans 13 amino acids. Germline CDR1 is SGHNT and CDR2 is YYREEE (reference sequence). CDR3 sequence: CASSFGTGYEQYF. DNA of the CDR3: TGTGCCAGCAGCTTTGGGACAGGCTACGAGCAGTACTTC. Looking up the rest from reference TRBV5-4 and TRBJ2-7 gives the full variable domain: ETGVTQSPTHLIKTRGQQVTLRCSSQSGHNTVSWYQQALGQGPQFIFQYYREEENGRGNFPPRFSGLQFPNYSSELNVNALELDDSALYLCASSFGTGYEQYFGPGTRLTVT.

The chain uses TRBV5-1 and TRBJ1-2; 8 bases map to TRBD1. V trimming: 1 base; J trimming: 0 bases; junction bases outside the gene matches: 5. Germline-derived CDR1 and CDR2 are SGHRS and YFSETQ. The CDR3 totals 16 residues. DNA for the CDR3: TGCGCCAGCAGCTTGAGGTGGGACAGGCCTAACTATGGCTACACCTTC. Protein product: CASSLRWDRPNYGYTF.

The chain links TRBV7-2 to TRBJ1-1; D is undetermined. CDR1 is SGHTA and CDR2 is FQGNSA in the germline V gene. V was trimmed by 5 bases and J by 5 bases, leaving 9 bases between them. There are 12 residues in the CDR3. DNA for the CDR3: TGTGCCAGCAGCCGGGAAAGGACTGAAGCTTTCTTT. It yields the protein CASSRERTEAFF. The whole variable domain, filled in from reference TRBV7-2 and TRBJ1-1, reads GAGVSQSPSNKVTEKGKDVELRCDPISGHTALYWYRQSLGQGLEFLIYFQGNSAPDKSGLPSDRFSAERTGGSVSTLTIQRTQQEDSAVYLCASSRERTEAFFGQGTRLTVV.

V usage is TRBV7-6 and J usage is TRBJ2-1, with 13 positions matching TRBD2. This CDR3 has 15 residues. V shed 5 bases and J 7 bases; nucleotides not matched to a gene: 5. Germline CDR1 reads SGHVS; CDR2 reads FNYEAQ. The CDR3 bases are TGTGCCAGCAGCGCCTGGACTAGCGGGGGTAATGAGCAGTTCTTC. Translated, it gives CASSAWTSGGNEQFF.

V and J are TRBV29-1 and TRBJ2-1; D gene uncertain. CDR3 length: 14 amino acids. From germline, CDR1 is SQVTM and CDR2 ANQGSEA. V shed 4 bases and J shed 6 bases, with 16 bases lying between them. In DNA form, the CDR3 reads TGCAGCGTTGTGAGGCACCGAACGGGCAATGAGCAGTTCTTC. Translated, it gives CSVVRHRTGNEQFF.